This T cell receptor beta chain emerged from a study of T cells after posttransplantation cyclophosphamide. Busulfan-fludarabine conditioning, marrow transplant, and cyclophosphamide on days +3 and +4 were administered. Points from the study as a whole: TRB overlap between skin or GI tissue T cells and blood was limited. Later post-transplant blood repertoires were often dominated by donor CD8+ memory clones. TRB clonality was highly associated with recipient CMV seropositivity and reactivation.

The sample holds many counts of this clone. Its target is unknown. The protocol was immunoSEQ multiplex PCR, while the TCRdb copy is restricted to in-frame clones and leaves out a portion. The sample includes about 25,000 clones, none of them occurring once. Germline-derived CDR1 and CDR2 are MDHEN and SYDVKM. The V end lost 1 base, the J end lost 4 bases, and 7 bases lay between the germline ends. This CDR3 spans 14 amino acids. The source is a male patient aged 18 to 35 who received an allogeneic stem cell transplant from a related donor, was CMV-positive, and had no GVHD. Some T cells may be supplied by the graft donor. Specimen: PBMCs, collected after allogeneic stem cell transplant with posttransplant cyclophosphamide. The chain carries TRBV28 and TRBJ2-2, with a possible D match to TRBD1 (5 bases). CDR3 DNA: TGTGCCAGCAGTTTATTGGGGCGCACCGGGGAGCTGTTTTTT. Residues: CASSLLGRTGELFF.